These 22 T cell receptor beta chains were sequenced from one sample in a study of blood T cells in healthy people across ages. Through a sample-barcoded 5' primer and a J-beta primer mix, a second PCR was run for roughly 6 to 11 cycles. TCRdb used MiXCR to reprocess the 5' RACE reads, holding one entry per CDR3 protein. The sample comprises approximately 960,000 distinct CDR3 sequences, just under 30% of which are singletons, and about 10% rests with the top ten. The same sample was also studied in work on T cells of mothers and their children.

The specimen sequenced was blood. These receptors all stem from a middle-aged woman in good health.

The genes are TRBV20-1 and TRBJ2-1, with 8 bases aligning to TRBD1. The germline gives CDR1 DFQATT, CDR2 SNEGSKA (reference sequence). Losses at the gene ends were 0 bases for V and 7 bases for J; bases not matched to a gene: 8. This CDR3 region has 15 residues. The CDR3 DNA reads TGCAGTGCTAGAGATATGAACAGGGGGAATAATGAGCAGTTCTTC. Translating it yields CSARDMNRGNNEQFF.

This clonotype showed up just a few times. The chain has TRBV7-3 and TRBJ1-2; TRBD1 might be the D (5 bases). Germline V gene data show CDR1 as SGHTA and CDR2 as FQGTGA. The germline V and J ends were trimmed by 2 bases and 6 bases, with 13 bases remaining between them. This CDR3 has 14 amino acids. The DNA of the CDR3 is TGTGCCAGCAGCTTAGGGGGGGGAACGGATGGCTACACCTTC. Encoded protein: CASSLGGGTDGYTF.

The gene calls are TRBV5-6 and TRBJ2-1; 12 nucleotides agree with TRBD2. The CDR3 runs to 16 residues. Unmatched junction bases numbered 4, after V lost 3 bases and J lost 3 bases. Germline V gene lookup returns CDR1 SGHDT and CDR2 YYEEEE. CDR3 coding DNA: TGTGCCAGCAGCTCACTAGCGGGGGGTGTCTACAATGAGCAGTTCTTC. Translated: CASSSLAGGVYNEQFF.

In the case of this clonotype: One end of the junction is discordant with germline, which a read error may explain. The V call is TRBV6-5, the J call TRBJ1-2; 10 bases map to TRBD1. This CDR3 region has 15 residues. The V gene's germline CDR1 is MNHEY and CDR2 SVGAGI. CDR3 bases: TGTGCCAGCAGTCACTCGAGACAGGGGGCGGGCGGCTACACCTTC. Protein product: CASSHSRQGAGGYTF.

This clonotype was seen a few times. The chain joins TRBV18 to TRBJ1-2, with a possible D match to TRBD1 (5 bases). V lost 7 bases and J lost 6, with 6 bases in between. Germline CDR1 KGHSH, CDR2 LQKENI. The CDR3 extends over 10 amino acids. The CDR3, as DNA: TGTGCCAGCTTGGGGGATGGCTACACCTTC. Its protein is CASLGDGYTF. Using reference TRBV18 and TRBJ1-2 for the parts outside the CDR3, the full variable domain is NAGVMQNPRHLVRRRGQEARLRCSPMKGHSHVYWYRQLPEEGLKFMVYLQKENIIDESGMPKERFSAEFPKEGPSILRIQQVVRGDSAAYFCASLGDGYTFGSGTRLTVV.

V is TRBV24-1 and J is TRBJ2-1, with 11 bases identical to TRBD1. CDR1 is KGHDR, CDR2 SFDVKD, per germline. V was clipped by 2 bases and J by 12 bases; unmatched bases: 5. CDR3 size: 14 residues. The chain's CDR3 is CATSDSNGTGGQFF. In nucleotides, the CDR3 is TGTGCCACCAGTGATTCTAACGGGACAGGGGGGCAGTTCTTC.

This clonotype has just a few counts. This rearrangement joins TRBV15 to TRBJ2-4; D might be TRBD2 (5 bases). Trimming stripped 0 bases from V and 13 bases from J, with 22 bases between. The germline V gene encodes CDR1 LNHNV and CDR2 YYDKDF (reference sequence). The CDR3 has 16 amino acids. CDR3 in DNA: TGTGCCACCAGCAGAGATTTGAGAGGGAACGGCAATGAGCAGTACTTC. Translated: CATSRDLRGNGNEQYF. The variable domain in full, completed from reference TRBV15 and TRBJ2-4, reads DAMVIQNPRYQVTQFGKPVTLSCSQTLNHNVMYWYQQKSSQAPKLLFHYYDKDFNNEADTPDNFQSRRPNTSFCFLDIRSPGLGDTAMYLCATSRDLRGNGNEQYFGAGTRLSVL.

Only one count was recorded for this clonotype. For the CDR3, the DNA is TGCAGTGCTACCCCGATACTTATCGACAGCTCTGAAGCTTTCTTT. It encodes CSATPILIDSSEAFF. The chain couples TRBV20-1 to TRBJ1-1, with a possible D match to TRBD1 (5 bases). CDR1 and CDR2 from the germline V gene are DFQATT and SNEGSKA (reference sequence). The CDR3 totals 15 residues. Deletions cut 4 bases from V and 6 bases from J, with 21 bases between.

The chain uses TRBV4-3 and TRBJ1-1; D is unclear. Germline values: CDR1 LGHNA, CDR2 YSLEER. CDR3 length: 14 residues. V was shortened by 0 bases and J by 4 bases, with 9 bases between the two germline ends. CDR3 in amino acids: CASSQEEGSTEAFF. In DNA form, the CDR3 reads TGCGCCAGCAGCCAAGAGGAGGGTTCCACTGAAGCTTTCTTT.

This clonotype was counted only a few times. The chain joins TRBV28 to TRBJ1-2, with 7 bases lining up with TRBD1. After removal of 7 bases from V and 1 base from J, the junction contained 6 bases not matched to a gene. CDR1 and CDR2 (germline): MDHEN, SYDVKM. This CDR3 comprises 14 residues. The CDR3 DNA reads as TGTGCCAGCACCGGCGACAGGGATAACTATGGCTACACCTTC. Translation gives CASTGDRDNYGYTF.

This chain links TRBV9 with TRBJ1-6, with 10 bases identical to TRBD1. This CDR3 comprises 14 residues. V gave up 3 bases and J gave up 10 bases; unmatched junction bases: 4. Germline CDR1 and CDR2: SGDLS and YYNGEE. In DNA form, the CDR3 reads TGTGCCAGCAGCGGGGACAGGGGTTTATCACCCCTCCACTTT. Protein sequence: CASSGDRGLSPLHF.

This clonotype has just a few counts. The chain combines TRBV7-2 with TRBJ2-1; D is unresolved. Germline CDR1 SGHTA, CDR2 FQGNSA. The CDR3 consists of 13 residues. The V and J ends lost 5 bases and 10 bases respectively, with 15 bases between them. The CDR3 region has the DNA TGTGCCAGCAGCCCGCAGACGGGTGTGGAGCAGTTCTTC. Translated: CASSPQTGVEQFF.

The chain joins TRBV12-3 or TRBV12-4 to TRBJ1-5, with TRBD1 matching over 11 bases. The CDR3 has 17 residues. Germline trimming cut 6 bases from V and 6 bases from J; bases unmatched to any gene: 13. CDR3 protein: CASSSWGTGGWGQPQHF. In DNA, the CDR3 is TGTGCCAGCAGCTCTTGGGGGACAGGGGGATGGGGTCAGCCCCAGCATTTT.

The chain combines TRBV6-6 with TRBJ1-1; no clear D. CDR3 length equals 13 residues. Trimming shortened V by 2 bases and J by 3 bases, and 7 bases separated the two germline ends. Looked up from germline, CDR1 is MNHNY and CDR2 is SVGAGI (reference sequence). The CDR3 reads CASSYLTDTEAFF. CDR3 DNA: TGTGCCAGCAGTTACCTCACAGACACTGAAGCTTTCTTT.

The chain uses TRBV5-1 and TRBJ2-3; D unclear. The CDR3 runs to 14 residues. The V end lost 4 bases, the J end lost 6 bases, and 15 bases lay between the germline ends. Germline CDR1 is SGHRS and CDR2 is YFSETQ. The CDR3 loop is CASSSRTPSDTQYF. CDR3 nucleotides: TGCGCCAGCAGCAGCAGAACACCAAGTGATACGCAGTATTTT. The full variable domain, its missing parts supplied by reference TRBV5-1 and TRBJ2-3, is KAGVTQTPRYLIKTRGQQVTLSCSPISGHRSVSWYQQTPGQGLQFLFEYFSETQRNKGNFPGRFSGRQFSNSRSEMNVSTLELGDSALYLCASSSRTPSDTQYFGPGTRLTVL.

To note about this clonotype: At one end, the junction sequence differs from germline, possibly due to a read error. The chain employs TRBV11-2 and TRBJ2-7; the D gene is possibly TRBD1 (6 bases). The CDR3 is made up of 16 amino acids. CDR1 and CDR2 (germline): SGHAT, FQNNGV. CDR3 nucleotide sequence: TGTGCCGGCAGCGGCGACCGGGACATAAGATCCTACGAGCAGTGCTTC. Its translation is CAGSGDRDIRSYEQCF.

This clonotype showed up just once. Given a much more abundant clone one base away, this may be a read error. The chain couples TRBV7-2 to TRBJ1-2; 9 bases agree with TRBD1. The germline V gene has CDR1 SGHTA and CDR2 FQGNSA. V was pared by 1 base and J by 8 bases, with 11 bases of the junction left unmatched. The CDR3 sequence is 16 residues long. For the CDR3, the DNA is TGTACCAGCAGCTTAGGCAGGACAGGGGCTCTTGGGGGCTACACCTTC. Amino acids: CTSSLGRTGALGGYTF.

The chain recombines TRBV27 with TRBJ1-4; 7 bases align to TRBD1. The J segment lost 8 bases and the V segment lost 7 bases, leaving 10 bases of the junction unmatched. Germline loops: CDR1 MNHEY, CDR2 SMNVEV (reference sequence). The CDR3 extends over 14 amino acids. The CDR3 spells CASTPRTGMEKLFF. The CDR3 nucleotides are TGTGCCAGCACCCCGCGGACAGGCATGGAAAAACTGTTTTTT.

The chain combines TRBV6-5 with TRBJ1-2, with 11 bases that match TRBD1. The germline CDR1 and CDR2 sequences are MNHEY and SVGAGI. CDR3 size: 13 residues. Trimming cost V 6 bases and J 8 bases; bases outside gene matches: 5. CDR3 bases: TGTGCCAGCAGGGACAGGGGGCGATACGGCTACACCTTC. Translating it yields CASRDRGRYGYTF.

This clonotype was found once. At one end the junction does not follow the germline gene, possibly because of a read error. The CDR3 loop reads CASSYSALIPLSF. The DNA for the CDR3 is TGTGCCAGCAGTTACTCTGCGTTGATACCACTGTCTTTC. V gene TRBV6-6 combines with J gene TRBJ2-6; no firm D call. CDR3 length equals 13 residues. CDR1 and CDR2 from the germline V gene are MNHNY and SVGAGI (reference sequence).

The J gene is TRBJ2-2, the V gene TRBV20-1; the match to TRBD1 covers 7 bases. Unmatched junction bases numbered 4, after V lost 3 bases and J lost 3 bases. Per the germline V gene, CDR1 is DFQATT and CDR2 is SNEGSKA (reference sequence). The length of the CDR3 is 14 residues. The CDR3 loop reads CSASRQGYTGELFF. CDR3 sequence (DNA): TGCAGTGCTAGTAGACAGGGTTACACCGGGGAGCTGTTTTTT.

This clonotype showed up many times. The chain has TRBV20-1 and TRBJ2-7; D uncertain. Deletions cut 0 bases from V and 0 bases from J, with 12 bases between. CDR3 length: 15 amino acids. Germline CDR1 DFQATT, CDR2 SNEGSKA (reference sequence). CDR3 bases: TGCAGTGCTAGAGATCATACAGAGAGCTCCTACGAGCAGTACTTC. Its protein product is CSARDHTESSYEQYF.